The clone carrying this TCR beta chain was counted a single time. Its antigen remains unknown. Trimming removed 5 bases at V and 1 base at J, with 14 bases between. Germline CDR1 and CDR2: LNHDA and SQIVND (reference sequence). The CDR3 covers 16 residues. The method was immunoSEQ multiplex PCR; TCRdb's version includes in-frame clones alone and lacks a portion of them. The sample consists of approximately 100,000 clones, under 70% of them appearing once. These data come from a study of cytotoxic CD8 clonotypes in ibrutinib-treated CLL. Regarding the study as a whole: Clonality grew at ibrutinib response; at progression, it decreased back toward baseline.

V usage is TRBV19 and J usage is TRBJ2-2; D may be TRBD1 (6 bases). This sample comprised PBMCs, obtained after 24 months of ibrutinib treatment. The sequence was obtained from a human donor with chronic lymphocytic leukemia. The CDR3 spells CASSPRTAKNTGELFF. Here the CDR3 DNA reads TGTGCCAGTAGTCCCCGGACAGCGAAGAACACCGGGGAGCTGTTTTTT.